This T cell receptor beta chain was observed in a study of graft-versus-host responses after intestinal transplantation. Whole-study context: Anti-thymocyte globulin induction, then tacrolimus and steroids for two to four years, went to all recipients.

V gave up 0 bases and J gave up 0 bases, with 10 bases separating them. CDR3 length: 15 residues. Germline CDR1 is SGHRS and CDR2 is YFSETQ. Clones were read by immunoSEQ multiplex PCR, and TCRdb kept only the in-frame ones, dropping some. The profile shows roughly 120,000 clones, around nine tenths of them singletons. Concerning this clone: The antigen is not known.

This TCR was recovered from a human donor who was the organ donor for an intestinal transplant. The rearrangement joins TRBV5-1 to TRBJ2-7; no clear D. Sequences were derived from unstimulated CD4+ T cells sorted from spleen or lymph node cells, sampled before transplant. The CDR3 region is CASSLGSIDSYEQYF. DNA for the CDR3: TGCGCCAGCAGCTTGGGTAGCATAGACTCCTACGAGCAGTACTTC.